The entry below gives a single T cell receptor beta chain sequence along with its context. Its specificity is unknown. The study ran its PCR with 60 Vbeta and 13 Jbeta primers. In the original workflow: As a later analysis found, there were 80 million to 90 million unique TCR beta chains, of which roughly 11 million were shared. Clones were read by immunoSEQ multiplex PCR, and TCRdb kept only the in-frame ones, dropping some. That table supplies the V and J calls and clone size; D and trimming were determined from the DNA. The sample has some 120,000 clones, about 72% seen once. The data belong to a study of cytomegalovirus exposure and HLA in healthy donors. The CDR3 spans 13 residues. Trimming left V 2 bases short and J 9 bases short, with 11 bases between. From germline, CDR1 is MNHEY and CDR2 SVGAGI. Study findings and constraints: As immune exposure information, only CMV serostatus was available. In a later analysis, parvovirus B19, influenza, CMV and Epstein-Barr virus appeared linked to several top co-occurrence clusters.

Sequences were obtained from PBMCs. This sequence was found in a man aged 30-40 years in good health and CMV-seropositive. The V gene is TRBV6-5, the J gene TRBJ2-1; the D is unclear. The CDR3 coding sequence is TGTGCCAGCAGTTACCCGTACTCGGGTGAGCAGTTCTTC. Translation: CASSYPYSGEQFF.